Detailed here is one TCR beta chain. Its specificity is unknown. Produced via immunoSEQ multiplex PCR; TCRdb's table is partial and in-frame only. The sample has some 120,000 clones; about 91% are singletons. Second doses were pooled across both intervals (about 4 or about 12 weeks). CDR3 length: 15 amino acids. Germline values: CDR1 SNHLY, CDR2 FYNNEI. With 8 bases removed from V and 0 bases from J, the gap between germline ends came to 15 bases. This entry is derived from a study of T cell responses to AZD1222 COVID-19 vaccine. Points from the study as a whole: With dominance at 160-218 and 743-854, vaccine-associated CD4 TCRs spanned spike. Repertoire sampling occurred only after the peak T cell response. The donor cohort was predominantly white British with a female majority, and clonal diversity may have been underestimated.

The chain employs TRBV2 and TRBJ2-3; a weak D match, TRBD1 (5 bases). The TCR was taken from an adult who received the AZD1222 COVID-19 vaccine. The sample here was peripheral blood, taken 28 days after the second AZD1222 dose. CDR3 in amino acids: CASSDWGTSTDTQYF. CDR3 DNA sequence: TGTGCCAGCTCTGATTGGGGCACTAGCACAGATACGCAGTATTTT.